Given below is one TCR beta chain in context. The CDR3 is 16 residues long. Per the germline V gene, CDR1 is SEHNR and CDR2 is FQNEAQ (reference sequence). J lost 2 bases, V lost 3 bases, and 7 bases had no gene match. Produced via immunoSEQ multiplex PCR; TCRdb's table is partial and in-frame only. The sample records around 44,000 clones, approximately 86% being singletons. These data are taken from a study of radiotherapy plus CTLA-4 blockade in lung cancer. Study context: More than 15% of enrolled patients responded objectively, and roughly 30% had disease control.

The sample here was peripheral blood, taken from a patient treated with radiotherapy plus ipilimumab. This clonotype originated in a human donor with non-small cell lung cancer that progressed on radiotherapy plus ipilimumab. Some clones in this sample may be carry-over from other donors' samples. V usage is TRBV7-9 and J usage is TRBJ2-3; 8 positions agree with TRBD1. The CDR3 sequence: CASSLNRQGYTDTQYF. CDR3 bases: TGTGCCAGCAGCTTGAACAGACAGGGGTACACAGATACGCAGTATTTT. The entire variable domain, with the rest obtained from reference TRBV7-9 and TRBJ2-3, is as follows: DTGVSQNPRHKITKRGQNVTFRCDPISEHNRLYWYRQTLGQGPEFLTYFQNEAQLEKSRLLSDRFSAERPKGSFSTLEIQRTEQGDSAMYLCASSLNRQGYTDTQYFGPGTRLTVL.